These T cell receptor beta chains were read from a single sample in a study of T cells in Graves' hyperthyroidism and ophthalmopathy. TCRdb passed the multiplex PCR reads through MiXCR, listing each CDR3 protein once. The top ten hold about 20% of the sample, which has a few hundred thousand distinct CDR3 sequences, around 42% seen once. Sequencing was done on a sample of peripheral blood or thyroid tissue (not recorded which). The receptors were sampled from an adult woman with Graves' disease, either hyperthyroidism or ophthalmopathy (not recorded which). CDR3s include the opening cysteine and the closing phenylalanine or tryptophan. A D gene is named only where the DNA matches it firmly. The size of a clone is reported for some rows only, either as once, few or many, or as a class for expanded clones.

V gene	clone size	D gene	J gene	CDR3 protein	CDR3 DNA
TRBV20-1	-	TRBD1	TRBJ1-2	CSAGTDYGYTF	TGCAGTGCCGGGACAGACTATGGCTACACCTTC
TRBV7-9	many	-	TRBJ2-2	CASSYRNKNTGELFF	TGTGCCAGCAGCTACAGAAATAAGAACACCGGGGAGCTGTTTTTT
TRBV7-9	many	TRBD1	TRBJ1-1	CASSLRTGVRAKNTEAFF	TGTGCCAGCAGCTTACGGACAGGGGTGCGAGCGAAGAACACTGAAGCTTTCTTT
TRBV12-3/TRBV12-4	many	TRBD1	TRBJ2-5	CASSQDRGETQYF	TGTGCCAGCAGTCAGGACAGGGGAGAGACCCAGTACTTC
TRBV2	-	-	TRBJ2-2	CASSGDRTGELFF	TGTGCCAGCAGTGGCGACAGGACCGGGGAGCTGTTTTTT
TRBV9	-	-	TRBJ1-2	CASSGSYGHTF	TGTGCCAGCAGCGGCTCCTATGGCCACACCTTC
TRBV5-6	-	-	TRBJ2-7	CASSPTAGTSSYEQYF	TGTGCCAGCAGCCCGACAGCCGGTACAAGCTCCTACGAGCAGTACTTC
TRBV5-4	many	-	TRBJ2-7	CASSRQGFSYEQYF	TGTGCCAGCAGTCGCCAGGGTTTTTCCTACGAGCAGTACTTC
TRBV20-1	-	TRBD1	TRBJ2-2	CSAGQGYTGELFF	TGCAGTGCTGGACAGGGGTACACCGGGGAGCTGTTTTTT
TRBV20-1	many	-	TRBJ2-7	CSARPREFPSYEQYF	TGCAGTGCCCGTCCGAGGGAGTTCCCCTCCTACGAGCAGTACTTC
TRBV7-3	many	-	TRBJ2-6	CASSLGGRLGANVLTF	TGTGCCAGCAGCTTGGGGGGGCGCCTTGGGGCCAACGTCCTGACTTTC
TRBV10-3	-	TRBD2	TRBJ2-7	CAISESGRGTGASYEQYF	TGTGCCATCAGTGAAAGCGGGAGAGGGACCGGGGCATCCTACGAGCAGTACTTC
TRBV12-3/TRBV12-4	-	-	TRBJ1-5	CASSLRRREGLPQHF	TGTGCCAGCAGTTTACGTAGGCGGGAGGGTTTGCCCCAGCATTTT
TRBV7-3	-	TRBD1	TRBJ2-7	CASSITGGTSYEQYF	TGTGCCAGCAGCATAACAGGGGGCACCTCCTACGAGCAGTACTTC
TRBV20-1	-	-	TRBJ1-3	CSARSAGNTIYF	TGCAGTGCTAGGTCAGCTGGAAACACCATATATTTT
TRBV5-4	-	-	TRBJ1-4	CASSLSGLAEKLFF	TGTGCCAGCAGCCTGAGCGGGTTAGCTGAAAAACTGTTTTTT
TRBV20-1	-	-	TRBJ2-3	CSASATDTQYF	TGCAGTGCTAGCGCTACAGATACGCAGTATTTT
TRBV29-1	-	TRBD1	TRBJ1-1	CSAREGTGATEAFF	TGCAGCGCCCGAGAAGGGACAGGGGCCACTGAAGCTTTCTTT
TRBV20-1	many	-	TRBJ1-6	CSARPQGMTPLHF	TGCAGTGCTAGGCCTCAGGGTATGACACCCCTCCACTTT
TRBV28	many	-	TRBJ1-1	CASRIRAEAFF	TGTGCCAGCAGGATCAGAGCTGAAGCTTTCTTT
TRBV7-2	-	-	TRBJ1-4	CASSSPQVSEEKLFF	TGTGCCAGCAGCTCTCCCCAAGTAAGCGAGGAAAAACTGTTTTTT